The 15 T cell receptor beta chains reported below all come from one sample, sequenced in a study of blood T cells in healthy people across ages. For the second PCR, which ran for roughly 6 to 12 cycles, a sample-barcoded 5' primer and a J-beta primer mix were used. TCRdb redid the calling of the 5' RACE reads with MiXCR, one entry per CDR3 protein. Of about 900,000 distinct CDR3 sequences listed, 55% to 65% are singletons. Sample: blood. These receptors were taken from a young man in good health.

V gene TRBV7-9 combines with J gene TRBJ1-6; the match to TRBD1 covers 9 bases. The CDR3 runs to 17 residues. Germline CDR1 and CDR2: SEHNR and FQNEAQ (reference sequence). V lost 3 bases and J lost 5; bases outside the gene matches: 8. The CDR3 DNA follows: TGTGCCAGCAGCTTGGGACAGGGACGAAATGATAATTCACCCCTCCACTTT. It specifies CASSLGQGRNDNSPLHF.

This chain connects TRBV10-3 to TRBJ2-5, with D possibly TRBD1 on 6 matching bases. The J call could be wrong; TRBJ2-7 is a better fit for the DNA end. CDR3 size: 13 residues. In germline, CDR1 is ENHRY, CDR2 SYGVKD. The CDR3 reads CAIRDSTSYEQYF. Written as DNA, the CDR3 is TGTGCCATCAGGGACAGTACTTCCTACGAGCAGTACTTC.

This clonotype was counted a few times. This chain uses TRBV2 with TRBJ2-1; the match to TRBD2 covers 12 bases. CDR3 length: 22 amino acids. The junction had 25 bases not matched to a gene; V was cut back by 4 bases and J by 6 bases. Germline V gives CDR1 SNHLY, CDR2 FYNNEI. As DNA, the CDR3 is TGTGCCAGCAGTGGGGGACAGGGGACAGACCTAGCGGGGGGGCCCAAGTTCAATGAGCAGTTCTTC. This translates into CASSGGQGTDLAGGPKFNEQFF. Using reference TRBV2 and TRBJ2-1 for the parts outside the CDR3, the full variable domain is EPEVTQTPSHQVTQMGQEVILRCVPISNHLYFYWYRQILGQKVEFLVSFYNNEISEKSEIFDDQFSVERPDGSNFTLKIRSTKLEDSAMYFCASSGGQGTDLAGGPKFNEQFFGPGTRLTVL.

This chain uses TRBV13 with TRBJ1-4; TRBD1 matches 8 bases. Germline V gives CDR1 PRHDT, CDR2 FYEKMQ (reference sequence). The CDR3 length is 14 residues. The ends lost 5 bases at V and 7 bases at J; junction bases unmatched: 6. The CDR3 region is CASSEDRVPEKLFF. The CDR3 nucleotides read TGTGCCAGCAGCGAGGACAGGGTCCCTGAAAAACTGTTTTTT.

This clonotype was detected only a few times. The gene calls are TRBV10-3 and TRBJ2-7; no firm D call. Germline CDR1 is ENHRY and CDR2 is SYGVKD. CDR3 length equals 14 residues. V lost 0 bases, J lost 2 bases, and 8 bases lay in between. The CDR3 loop is CAISESGVPYEQYF. The CDR3 nucleotides read TGTGCCATCAGTGAGTCTGGAGTTCCCTACGAGCAGTACTTC.

This chain links TRBV28 with TRBJ2-5; TRBD2 might be the D (7 bases). Trimming took off 8 bases at V and 2 bases at J, with 21 bases between the two ends. Germline V gene sequence: CDR1 MDHEN, CDR2 SYDVKM. This CDR3 region has 16 residues. CDR3 sequence: CASSTRGGFSQETQYF. In DNA form, the CDR3 reads TGTGCCAGCTCAACCCGCGGGGGCTTCTCTCAAGAGACCCAGTACTTC.

The V call is TRBV12-3 or TRBV12-4, the J call TRBJ2-1; 9 bases are a match to TRBD2. J gave up 8 bases and V 3 bases, and 8 bases lay outside the gene matches. The CDR3 covers 15 residues. The CDR3 nucleotides read TGTGCCAGCAGTTTCAATCCAGCGGGGGGCGATGAGCAGTTCTTC. This gives the protein CASSFNPAGGDEQFF.

The genes are TRBV27 and TRBJ2-3; 7 bases line up with TRBD1. The germline CDR1 and CDR2 sequences are MNHEY and SMNVEV (reference sequence). Trimming removed 0 bases from V and 3 bases from J; junction bases left unmatched: 6. The CDR3 totals 16 residues. The CDR3 coding sequence is TGTGCCAGCAGTTTATCGGGGCAGGGGGTGACAGATACGCAGTATTTT. Translating it yields CASSLSGQGVTDTQYF.

This rearrangement joins TRBV5-1 to TRBJ2-1, with D perhaps matching TRBD1 (6 bases). The V end was cut by 4 bases, the J end by 8 bases, with 16 bases between. Per the germline V gene, CDR1 is SGHRS and CDR2 is YFSETQ. The CDR3 contains 14 residues. CDR3 protein: CASSPIRGFDEQFF. The CDR3 nucleotides read TGCGCCAGCAGCCCAATAAGGGGGTTCGATGAGCAGTTCTTC.

The sample holds a few counts of this clonotype. This sequence joins TRBV4-2 and TRBJ2-7, with D uncertain. Trimming left V 2 bases short and J 1 base short, with 9 bases between. This CDR3 has 14 residues. Germline-derived CDR1 and CDR2 are LGHNA and YNFKEQ. As DNA, the CDR3 is TGTGCCAGCAGCCAACCCGATAGGTCCTACGAGCAGTACTTC. Amino acids: CASSQPDRSYEQYF.

This chain links TRBV9 with TRBJ2-1; 8 nucleotides align to TRBD2. There are 15 residues in the CDR3. The V gene's germline CDR1 is SGDLS and CDR2 YYNGEE. V lost 4 bases, J lost 3 bases, and 6 bases stayed unmatched. Written as DNA, the CDR3 is TGTGCCAGCAGCCCCGCGGGGGGCAACTACAATGAGCAGTTCTTC. Protein: CASSPAGGNYNEQFF.

The rearrangement joins TRBV5-1 to TRBJ2-5; possibly TRBD1 for D (7 bases). Trimming removed 4 bases at V and 11 bases at J, with 24 bases between. CDR1 is SGHRS, CDR2 YFSETQ, per germline. CDR3 length: 15 amino acids. The CDR3 loop reads CASSPRQGPPGEQYF. Written as DNA, the CDR3 is TGCGCCAGCAGCCCCCGACAGGGACCGCCGGGGGAGCAGTACTTC.

V usage is TRBV5-6 and J usage is TRBJ1-6; maybe TRBD1 (6 bases). CDR1 is SGHDT and CDR2 is YYEEEE in the germline V gene. V was pared by 3 bases and J by 10 bases, with 11 bases between. This CDR3 comprises 13 residues. The CDR3 nucleotides are TGTGCCAGCAGCTCCGGGACACGGTCACCCCTCCACTTT. Its protein is CASSSGTRSPLHF.

This clonotype was seen a handful of times. The gene calls are TRBV29-1 and TRBJ1-4; D unresolved. Trimming took off 5 bases at V and 6 bases at J, with 4 bases between the two ends. The V gene's germline CDR1 is SQVTM and CDR2 ANQGSEA. This CDR3 contains 10 residues. CDR3 coding DNA: TGCAGCGTTTTGGATGAAAAACTGTTTTTT. Its protein product is CSVLDEKLFF.

V and J are TRBV20-1 and TRBJ2-5; 9 bases fit TRBD1. Near its end, the DNA agrees better with TRBJ2-7, so the J call may be wrong. CDR1 and CDR2 (germline): DFQATT, SNEGSKA (reference sequence). The CDR3 is 14 amino acids. CDR3 amino acids: CSARMTGGSYEQYF. Written as DNA, the CDR3 is TGCAGTGCTCGCATGACAGGGGGCTCCTACGAGCAGTACTTC.